The next 5 T cell receptor beta chains were all read from a single sample in a study of blood T cell repertoires in COVID-19. Clones were read by immunoSEQ multiplex PCR, and TCRdb kept only the in-frame ones, dropping some. This table has 55,000 to 75,000 clones, roughly 77% appearing once. The sample consisted of peripheral blood. Source of these receptors: a human donor in a cohort sampled during active COVID-19.

The chain recombines TRBV6-1 with TRBJ2-1; D is possibly TRBD1 (6 bases). Germline V gene data show CDR1 as MNHNS and CDR2 as SASEGT. Between the trimmed V and J ends, which lost 0 bases and 6 bases, there was a span of 12 bases. The CDR3 spans 15 residues. The CDR3 region is CASSEADRRGNEQFF. The CDR3 DNA is TGTGCCAGCAGTGAAGCTGACAGGCGCGGCAATGAGCAGTTCTTC.

The chain is built from TRBV28 and TRBJ2-3; the D gene is possibly TRBD1 (5 bases). The CDR3 loop spans 14 amino acids. Trimming pared 7 bases from V and 4 bases from J, leaving 15 bases between. The germline gives CDR1 MDHEN, CDR2 SYDVKM. CDR3 sequence (DNA): TGTGCCAGCACTCTGGGGCCCCGCGCAGATACGCAGTATTTT. It specifies CASTLGPRADTQYF.

The V and J genes are TRBV7-9 and TRBJ2-7; a possible D gene is TRBD2 (6 bases). The CDR3 loop spans 15 amino acids. Looked up from germline, CDR1 is SEHNR and CDR2 is FQNEAQ (reference sequence). V was shortened by 4 bases and J by 5 bases, with 18 bases between the two germline ends. This chain's CDR3 is CASSSTTRDPHEQYF. CDR3 DNA: TGTGCCAGCAGCTCGACGACTAGAGACCCACACGAGCAGTACTTC.

The chain has TRBV6-5 and TRBJ2-4; 7 positions agree with TRBD1. The CDR3 loop spans 13 amino acids. Germline CDR1 is MNHEY and CDR2 is SVGAGI. The junction had 5 bases not matched to a gene; V was cut back by 3 bases and J by 9 bases. The CDR3 DNA is TGTGCCAGCAGTTATTCGGGACAGCTCATTCAGTACTTC. It encodes CASSYSGQLIQYF.

The V call is TRBV27, the J call TRBJ2-5; 11 bases line up with TRBD1. V shed 8 bases, J shed 4 bases, and the junction held 9 bases outside the gene matches. Looked up from germline, CDR1 is MNHEY and CDR2 is SMNVEV (reference sequence). CDR3 length: 15 amino acids. The CDR3 sequence is CASHSLGTGGETQYF. The CDR3 DNA follows: TGTGCCAGCCATTCCTTGGGGACAGGGGGAGAGACCCAGTACTTC.